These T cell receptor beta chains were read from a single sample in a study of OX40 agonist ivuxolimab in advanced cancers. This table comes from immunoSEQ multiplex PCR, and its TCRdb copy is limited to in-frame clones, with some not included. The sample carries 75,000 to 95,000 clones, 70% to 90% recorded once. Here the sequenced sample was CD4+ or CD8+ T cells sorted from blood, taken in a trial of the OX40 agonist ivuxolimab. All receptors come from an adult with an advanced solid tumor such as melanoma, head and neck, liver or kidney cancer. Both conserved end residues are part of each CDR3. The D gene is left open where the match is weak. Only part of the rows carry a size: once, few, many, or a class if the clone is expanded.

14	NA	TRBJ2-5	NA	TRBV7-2	CASSFLTLMGTQYF	TGTGCCAGCAGCTTTTTGACACTGATGGGGACCCAGTACTTC
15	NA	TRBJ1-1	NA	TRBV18	CASSQESGSNTEAFF	TGTGCCAGCTCCCAAGAATCGGGCTCGAACACTGAAGCTTTCTTT
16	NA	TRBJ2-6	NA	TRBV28	CATSFYRASGANVLTF	TGTGCCACCTCATTTTACAGGGCTTCTGGGGCCAACGTCCTGACTTTC
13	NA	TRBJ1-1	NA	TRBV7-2	CASSSGMNTEAFF	TGTGCCAGCAGCTCAGGCATGAACACTGAAGCTTTCTTT
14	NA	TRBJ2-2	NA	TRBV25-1	CASSEYLGLGELFF	TGTGCCAGCAGTGAATATCTGGGACTCGGGGAGCTGTTTTTT
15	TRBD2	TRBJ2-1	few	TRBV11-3	CASSSTSGGVHEQFF	TGTGCCAGCAGCTCGACTAGCGGGGGAGTACATGAGCAGTTCTTC
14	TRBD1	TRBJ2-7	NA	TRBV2	CASREGQGAYEQYF	TGTGCCAGCAGGGAGGGACAGGGGGCTTACGAGCAGTACTTC
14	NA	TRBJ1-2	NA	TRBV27	CASSHWPPNYGYTF	TGTGCCAGCAGTCACTGGCCCCCTAACTATGGCTACACCTTC
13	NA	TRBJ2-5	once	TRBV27	CASSLRERETQYF	TGTGCCAGCAGTCTCAGGGAAAGGGAGACCCAGTACTTC
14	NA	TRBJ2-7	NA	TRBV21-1	CASSNCADQYEQYF	TGTGCCAGCAGCAACTGCGCAGACCAATACGAGCAGTACTTC
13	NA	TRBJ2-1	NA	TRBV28	CASSLWGSNEQFF	TGTGCCAGCAGTTTATGGGGGTCAAATGAGCAGTTCTTC
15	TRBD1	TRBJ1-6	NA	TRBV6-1	CASSEAGQGNSPLHF	TGTGCCAGCAGTGAAGCGGGACAGGGTAATTCACCCCTCCACTTT
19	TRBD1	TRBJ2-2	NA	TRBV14	CASSPFDPGQGPNTGELFF	TGTGCCAGCAGCCCCTTTGACCCGGGACAGGGGCCGAACACCGGGGAGCTGTTTTTT
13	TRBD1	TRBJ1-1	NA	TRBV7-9	CASRGTGYTEAFF	TGTGCCAGCAGAGGGACAGGGTACACTGAAGCTTTCTTT
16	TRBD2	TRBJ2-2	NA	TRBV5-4	CASSPQAGGPTGELFF	TGTGCCAGCAGCCCACAAGCGGGGGGGCCCACCGGGGAGCTGTTTTTT
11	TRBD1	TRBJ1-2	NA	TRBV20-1	CSASGQAGYTF	TGCAGTGCTTCTGGACAGGCTGGCTACACCTTC
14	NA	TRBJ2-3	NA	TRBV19	CATQEGPLADTQYF	TGTGCCACCCAGGAAGGGCCACTTGCAGATACGCAGTATTTT
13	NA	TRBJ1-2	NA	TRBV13	CASSLQGYYGYTF	TGTGCCAGCAGCCTCCAGGGGTACTATGGCTACACCTTC
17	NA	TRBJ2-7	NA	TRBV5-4	CASSQEGLGGVSYEQYF	TGTGCCAGCAGCCAAGAAGGCCTCGGCGGGGTCTCCTACGAGCAGTACTTC
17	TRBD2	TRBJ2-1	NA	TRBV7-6	CASSPRVRAGGFNEQFF	TGTGCCAGCAGCCCGAGGGTCCGAGCGGGAGGGTTCAATGAGCAGTTCTTC
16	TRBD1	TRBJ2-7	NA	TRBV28	CASSFGGTGAPYEQYF	TGTGCCAGCAGTTTTGGGGGGACAGGGGCCCCCTACGAGCAGTACTTC
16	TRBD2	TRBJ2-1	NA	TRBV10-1	CASSEWSLAGEYEQFF	TGCGCCAGCAGTGAATGGAGTCTAGCGGGAGAATATGAGCAGTTCTTC
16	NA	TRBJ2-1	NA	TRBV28	CASSPVGRVGYNEQFF	TGTGCCAGCAGTCCGGTGGGGCGGGTAGGCTACAATGAGCAGTTCTTC
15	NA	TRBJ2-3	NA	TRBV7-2	CASSLVGWGLDTQYF	TGTGCCAGCAGCTTAGTGGGTTGGGGGTTAGATACGCAGTATTTT